This T cell receptor (beta chain) was obtained from a study of cytomegalovirus exposure and HLA in healthy donors. Findings and caveats of the study: Some public TCRs appeared in many individuals, while most sequences were rare. A link between a missense DCLRE1C variant and TCR beta V- and J-gene trimming emerged from a later analysis. TCR beta sequences reportedly predicted the HLA-A and HLA-B alleles of most subjects accurately. Immune exposure information available was restricted to CMV serostatus.

The PCR employed 60 Vbeta primers together with 13 Jbeta primers. TCRdb keeps only in-frame clones here, not all; method: immunoSEQ multiplex PCR. This repertoire shows about 160,000 clones, 80% found once; its top ten account for about 9.6%. A note on this clone: The antigen is undetermined.

This CDR3 has 14 residues. V lost 8 bases, J lost 3 bases, and 15 bases lay in between. Germline CDR1 MNHNS, CDR2 SASEGT. This sequence originates from a man aged 18 to 35 in good health and CMV-seropositive. The sequenced sample consisted of PBMCs. J is TRBJ2-3 and V is TRBV6-1; tentative D call: TRBD1 (6 bases). Here the CDR3 reads CASSLFQGTDTQYF. The CDR3 bases are TGTGCCAGCTCCCTATTCCAGGGGACAGATACGCAGTATTTT.